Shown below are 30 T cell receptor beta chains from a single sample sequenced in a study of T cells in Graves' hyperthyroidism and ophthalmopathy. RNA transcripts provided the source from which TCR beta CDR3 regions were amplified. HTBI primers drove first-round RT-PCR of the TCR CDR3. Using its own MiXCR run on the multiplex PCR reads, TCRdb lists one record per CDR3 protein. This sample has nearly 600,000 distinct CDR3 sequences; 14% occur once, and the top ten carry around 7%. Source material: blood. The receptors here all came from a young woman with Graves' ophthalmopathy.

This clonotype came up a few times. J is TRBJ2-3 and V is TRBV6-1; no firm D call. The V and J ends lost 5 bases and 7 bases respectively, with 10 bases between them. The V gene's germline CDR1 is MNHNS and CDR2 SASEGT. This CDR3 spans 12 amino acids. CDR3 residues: CASSRPWNTQYF. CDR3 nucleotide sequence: TGTGCCAGCAGTAGACCGTGGAATACGCAGTATTTT.

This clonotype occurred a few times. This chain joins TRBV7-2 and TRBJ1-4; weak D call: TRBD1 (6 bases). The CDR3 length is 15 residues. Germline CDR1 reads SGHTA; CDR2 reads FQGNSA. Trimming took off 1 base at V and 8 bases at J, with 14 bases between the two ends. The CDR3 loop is CASSLGGGHEEKLFF. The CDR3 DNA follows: TGTGCCAGCAGCTTAGGGGGGGGGCACGAGGAAAAACTGTTTTTT.

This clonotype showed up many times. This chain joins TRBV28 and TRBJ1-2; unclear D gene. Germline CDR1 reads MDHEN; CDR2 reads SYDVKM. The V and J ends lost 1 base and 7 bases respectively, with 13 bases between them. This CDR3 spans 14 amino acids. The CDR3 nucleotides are TGTGCCAGCAGTTTATCTGGCAGTCCTGGTGGCTACACCTTC. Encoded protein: CASSLSGSPGGYTF.

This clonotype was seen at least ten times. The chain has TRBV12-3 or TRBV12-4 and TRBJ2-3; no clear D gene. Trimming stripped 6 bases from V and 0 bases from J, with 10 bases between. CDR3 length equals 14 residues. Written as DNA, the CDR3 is TGTGCCAGCAGGGGTTACCTTAGCACAGATACGCAGTATTTT. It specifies CASRGYLSTDTQYF.

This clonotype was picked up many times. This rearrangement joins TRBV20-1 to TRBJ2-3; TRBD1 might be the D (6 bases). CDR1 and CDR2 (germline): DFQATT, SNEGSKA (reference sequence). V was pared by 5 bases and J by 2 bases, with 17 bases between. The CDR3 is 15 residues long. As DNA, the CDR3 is TGCAGTGCTGGCCGGGAAGGGGACATCACAGATACGCAGTATTTT. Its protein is CSAGREGDITDTQYF.

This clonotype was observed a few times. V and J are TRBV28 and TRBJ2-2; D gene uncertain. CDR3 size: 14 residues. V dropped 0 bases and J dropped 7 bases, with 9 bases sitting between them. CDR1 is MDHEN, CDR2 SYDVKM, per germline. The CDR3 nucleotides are TGTGCCAGCAGTTTATGGGCAAACGTCGGGGAGCTGTTTTTT. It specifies CASSLWANVGELFF.

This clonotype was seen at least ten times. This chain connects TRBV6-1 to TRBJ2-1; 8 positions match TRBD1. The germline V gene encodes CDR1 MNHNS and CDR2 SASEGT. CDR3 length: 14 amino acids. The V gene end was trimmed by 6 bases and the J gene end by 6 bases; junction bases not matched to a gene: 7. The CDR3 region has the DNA TGTGCCAGCAGGCGGACAGGGCTCTCCAATGAGCAGTTCTTC. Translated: CASRRTGLSNEQFF.

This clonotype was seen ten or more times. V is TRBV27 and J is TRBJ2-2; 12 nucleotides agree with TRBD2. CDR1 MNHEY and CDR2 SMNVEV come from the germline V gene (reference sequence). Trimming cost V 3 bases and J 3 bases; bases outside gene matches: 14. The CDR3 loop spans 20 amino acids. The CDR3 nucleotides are TGTGCCAGCAGTTTGTCCCCGATGAGGCTAGCGGGAGGGCACACCGGGGAGCTGTTTTTT. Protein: CASSLSPMRLAGGHTGELFF.

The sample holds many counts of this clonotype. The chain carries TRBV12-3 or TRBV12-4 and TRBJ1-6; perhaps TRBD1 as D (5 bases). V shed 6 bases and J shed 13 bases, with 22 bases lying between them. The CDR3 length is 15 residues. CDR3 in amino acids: CASSPIRVGGAPLHF. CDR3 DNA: TGTGCCAGCAGCCCGATCAGGGTCGGAGGGGCTCCCCTCCACTTT.

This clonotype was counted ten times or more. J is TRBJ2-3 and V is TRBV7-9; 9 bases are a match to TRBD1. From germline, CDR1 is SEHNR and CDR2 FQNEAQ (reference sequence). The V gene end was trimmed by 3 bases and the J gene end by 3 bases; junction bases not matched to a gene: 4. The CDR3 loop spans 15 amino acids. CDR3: CASSFQTGGTDTQYF. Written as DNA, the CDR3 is TGTGCCAGCAGCTTCCAGACAGGGGGTACAGATACGCAGTATTTT.

The CDR3 sequence is CASSPTGIPNTEAFF. CDR3 in DNA: TGTGCCAGCAGCCCTACAGGGATTCCTAACACTGAAGCTTTCTTT. The chain has TRBV4-2 and TRBJ1-1, with D perhaps TRBD1 (6 bases). CDR1 and CDR2 (germline): LGHNA, YNFKEQ. This CDR3 is built from 15 residues. V was trimmed by 4 bases and J by 2 bases, leaving 14 bases between them.

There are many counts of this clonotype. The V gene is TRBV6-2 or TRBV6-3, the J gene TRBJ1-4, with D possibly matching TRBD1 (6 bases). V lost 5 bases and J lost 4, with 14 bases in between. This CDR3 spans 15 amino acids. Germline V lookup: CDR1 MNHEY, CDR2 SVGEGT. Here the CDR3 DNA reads TGTGCCAGCAGTCCCAATGGACAGAATAATGAAAAACTGTTTTTT. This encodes CASSPNGQNNEKLFF.

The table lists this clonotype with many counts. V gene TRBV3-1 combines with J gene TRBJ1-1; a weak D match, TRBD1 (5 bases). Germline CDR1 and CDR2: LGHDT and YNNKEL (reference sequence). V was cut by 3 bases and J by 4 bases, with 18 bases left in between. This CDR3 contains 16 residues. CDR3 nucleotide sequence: TGTGCCAGCAGCCAGGGGTCACCATGGGGGGGCACTGAAGCTTTCTTT. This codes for CASSQGSPWGGTEAFF. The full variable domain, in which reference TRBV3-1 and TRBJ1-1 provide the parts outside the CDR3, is DTAVSQTPKYLVTQMGNDKSIKCEQNLGHDTMYWYKQDSKKFLKIMFSYNNKELIINETVPNRFSPKSPDKAHLNLHINSLELGDSAVYFCASSQGSPWGGTEAFFGQGTRLTVV.

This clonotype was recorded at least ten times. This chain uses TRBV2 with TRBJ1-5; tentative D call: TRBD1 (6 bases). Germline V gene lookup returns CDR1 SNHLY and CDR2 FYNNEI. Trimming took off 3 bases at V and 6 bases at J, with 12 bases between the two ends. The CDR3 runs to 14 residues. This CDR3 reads CASSEGAETQPQHF. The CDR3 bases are TGTGCCAGCAGTGAGGGGGCCGAGACTCAGCCCCAGCATTTT.

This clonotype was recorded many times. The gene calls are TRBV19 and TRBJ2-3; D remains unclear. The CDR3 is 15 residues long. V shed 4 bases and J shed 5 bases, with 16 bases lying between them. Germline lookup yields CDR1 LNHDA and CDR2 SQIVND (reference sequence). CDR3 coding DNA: TGTGCCAGTAGTACCGGGCAAGGAAGAAAAGATACGCAGTATTTT. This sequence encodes CASSTGQGRKDTQYF.

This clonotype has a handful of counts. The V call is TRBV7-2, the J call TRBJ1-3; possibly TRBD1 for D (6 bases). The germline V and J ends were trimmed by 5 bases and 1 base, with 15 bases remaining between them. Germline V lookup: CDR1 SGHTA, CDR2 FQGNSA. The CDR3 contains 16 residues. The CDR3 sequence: CASSRMATGSGNTIYF. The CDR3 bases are TGTGCCAGCAGCCGCATGGCAACAGGGTCTGGAAACACCATATATTTT.

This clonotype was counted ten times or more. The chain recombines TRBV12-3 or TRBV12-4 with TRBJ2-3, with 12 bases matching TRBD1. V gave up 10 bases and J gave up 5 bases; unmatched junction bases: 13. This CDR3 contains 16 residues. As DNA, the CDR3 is TGTGCCACCTTGACGTCGGGACAGGGGGCGAGAGATACGCAGTATTTT. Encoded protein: CATLTSGQGARDTQYF.

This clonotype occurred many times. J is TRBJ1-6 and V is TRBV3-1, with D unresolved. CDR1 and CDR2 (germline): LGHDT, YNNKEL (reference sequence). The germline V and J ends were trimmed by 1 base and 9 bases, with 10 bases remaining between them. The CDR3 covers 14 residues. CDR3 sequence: CASSQGQVGSPLHF. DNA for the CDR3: TGTGCCAGCAGCCAAGGGCAGGTCGGTTCACCCCTCCACTTT.

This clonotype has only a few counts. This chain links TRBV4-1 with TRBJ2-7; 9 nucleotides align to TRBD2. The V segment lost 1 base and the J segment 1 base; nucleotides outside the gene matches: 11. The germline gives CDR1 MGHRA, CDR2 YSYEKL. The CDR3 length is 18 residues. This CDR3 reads CASSQVSDIAGASYEQYF. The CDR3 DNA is TGCGCCAGCAGCCAAGTATCAGACATAGCGGGAGCGTCCTACGAGCAGTACTTC.

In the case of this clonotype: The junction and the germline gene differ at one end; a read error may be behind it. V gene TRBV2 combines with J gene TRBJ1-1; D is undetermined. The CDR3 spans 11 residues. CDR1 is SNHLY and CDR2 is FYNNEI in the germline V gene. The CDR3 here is CVSTQSSEAFF. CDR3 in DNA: TGTGTCAGCACCCAGAGTTCTGAAGCTTTCTTT. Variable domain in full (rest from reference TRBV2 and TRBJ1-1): EPEVTQTPSHQVTQMGQEVILRCVPISNHLYFYWYRQILGQKVEFLVSFYNNEISEKSEIFDDQFSVERPDGSNFTLKIRSTKLEDSAMYFCVSTQSSEAFFGQGTRLTVV.

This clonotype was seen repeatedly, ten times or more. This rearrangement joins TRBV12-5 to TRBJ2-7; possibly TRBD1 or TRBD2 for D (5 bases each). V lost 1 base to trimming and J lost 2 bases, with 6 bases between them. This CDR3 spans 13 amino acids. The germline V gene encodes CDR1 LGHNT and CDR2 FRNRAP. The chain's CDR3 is CASGLGGTYEQYF. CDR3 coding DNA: TGTGCTAGTGGTTTGGGGGGGACCTACGAGCAGTACTTC.

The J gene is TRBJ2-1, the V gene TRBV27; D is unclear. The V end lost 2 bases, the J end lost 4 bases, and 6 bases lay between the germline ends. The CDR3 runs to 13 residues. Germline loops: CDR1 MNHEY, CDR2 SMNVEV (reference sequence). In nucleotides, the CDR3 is TGTGCCAGCAGTTTAGAACGGTACAATGAGCAGTTCTTC. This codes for CASSLERYNEQFF.

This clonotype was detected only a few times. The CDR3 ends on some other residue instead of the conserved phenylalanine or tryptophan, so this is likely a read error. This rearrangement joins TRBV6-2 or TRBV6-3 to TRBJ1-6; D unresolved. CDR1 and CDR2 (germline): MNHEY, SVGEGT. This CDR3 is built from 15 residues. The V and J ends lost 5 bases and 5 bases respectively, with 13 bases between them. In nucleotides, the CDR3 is TGTGCCAGCAGTGGCGGCCGGCCTGATAATTCACCCCTCCACCTT. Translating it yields CASSGGRPDNSPLHL.

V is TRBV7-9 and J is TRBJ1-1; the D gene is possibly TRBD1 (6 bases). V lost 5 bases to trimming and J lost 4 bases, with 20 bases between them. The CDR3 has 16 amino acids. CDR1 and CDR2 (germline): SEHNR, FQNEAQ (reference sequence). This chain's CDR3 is CASSLGDIFGSTEAFF. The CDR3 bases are TGTGCCAGCAGCCTTGGGGACATCTTTGGGAGCACTGAAGCTTTCTTT.

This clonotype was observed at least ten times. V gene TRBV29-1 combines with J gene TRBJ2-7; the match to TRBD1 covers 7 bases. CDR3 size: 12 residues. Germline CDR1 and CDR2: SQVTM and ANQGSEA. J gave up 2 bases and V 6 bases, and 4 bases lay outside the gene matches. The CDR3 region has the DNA TGCAGCGTGGGGGACAGCCCCTACGAGCAGTACTTC. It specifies CSVGDSPYEQYF.

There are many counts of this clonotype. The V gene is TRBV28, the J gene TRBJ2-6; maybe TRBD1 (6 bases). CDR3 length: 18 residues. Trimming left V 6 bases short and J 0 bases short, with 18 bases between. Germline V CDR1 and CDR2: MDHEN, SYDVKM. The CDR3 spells CASSLVGGASSGANVLTF. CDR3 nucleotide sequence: TGTGCCAGCAGCCTGGTTGGGGGCGCGTCCTCTGGGGCCAACGTCCTGACTTTC.

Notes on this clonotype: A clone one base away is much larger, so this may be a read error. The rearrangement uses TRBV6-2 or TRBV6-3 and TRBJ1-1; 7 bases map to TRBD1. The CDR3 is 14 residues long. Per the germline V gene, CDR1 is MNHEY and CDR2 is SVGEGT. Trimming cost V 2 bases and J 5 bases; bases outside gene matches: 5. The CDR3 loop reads CASSYRQGRTEAFF. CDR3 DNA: TGTGCCAGCAGTTACCGACAGGGACGAACTGAAGCTTTCTTT.

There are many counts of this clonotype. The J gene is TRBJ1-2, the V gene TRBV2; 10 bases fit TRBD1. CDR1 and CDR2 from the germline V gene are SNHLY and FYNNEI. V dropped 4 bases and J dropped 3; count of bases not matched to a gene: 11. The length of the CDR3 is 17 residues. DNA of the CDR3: TGTGCCAGCAGTGGAAGGGGACAGGGGTTCCCCCACTATGGCTACACCTTC. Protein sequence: CASSGRGQGFPHYGYTF.

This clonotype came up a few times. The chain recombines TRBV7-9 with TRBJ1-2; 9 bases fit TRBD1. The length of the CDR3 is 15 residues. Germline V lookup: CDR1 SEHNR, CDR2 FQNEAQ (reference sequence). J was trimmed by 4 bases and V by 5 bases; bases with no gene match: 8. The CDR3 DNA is TGTGCCAGCAGCACCGGGACAGGGAACGGCTATGGCTACACCTTC. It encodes CASSTGTGNGYGYTF.

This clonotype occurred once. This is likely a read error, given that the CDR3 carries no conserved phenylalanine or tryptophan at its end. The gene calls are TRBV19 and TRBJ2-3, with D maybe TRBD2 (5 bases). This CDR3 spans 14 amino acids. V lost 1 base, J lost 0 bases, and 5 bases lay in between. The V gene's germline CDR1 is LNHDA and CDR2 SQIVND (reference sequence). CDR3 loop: CASSIGTSTDTQYL. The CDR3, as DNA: TGTGCCAGTAGTATAGGGACTAGCACAGATACGCAGTATCTT.